The present entry profiles one T cell receptor (beta chain) with its context. Germline CDR1 is SGHNT and CDR2 is YENEEA. With 7 bases removed from V and 2 bases from J, the gap between germline ends came to 15 bases. The CDR3 contains 15 residues. Data came from immunoSEQ multiplex PCR; TCRdb stores just in-frame clones and leaves some out. The table records about 130,000 clones, around 80% of them present only once. These data belong to a study of cytotoxic CD8 clonotypes in ibrutinib-treated CLL. This specimen was PBMCs, taken after 12 months of ibrutinib treatment. This clonotype was sampled from a human donor with chronic lymphocytic leukemia. The chain recombines TRBV11-3 with TRBJ2-1; TRBD1 or TRBD2 may be the D gene (7 bases each). The CDR3 region has the DNA TGTGCCAGCACCCAGGGGGGGCCAACCTACAATGAGCAGTTCTTC. Protein product: CASTQGGPTYNEQFF.